The rows below give T cell receptor beta chains drawn from one sample of a study of T cell responses to AZD1222 COVID-19 vaccine. Profiled with immunoSEQ multiplex PCR; TCRdb holds only in-frame clones, not every one. Of 150,000 to 200,000 clones detected, approximately 90% appear once; the ten largest clones hold around 0.98%. The source material was peripheral blood, sampled 28 days after the second AZD1222 dose. These receptors were taken from an adult who received the AZD1222 COVID-19 vaccine. The conserved cysteine and the conserved F or W are not part of the CDR3 here. The order of the fields is clone size, V gene, CDR3 protein. Rows give clone size only sometimes, using once, few, many, or a class for an expanded clone.

abundance: -; v_gene: TRBV7-2; CDR3aa: ASGQGAVEQF
abundance: -; v_gene: TRBV4-1; CDR3aa: ASSQAWEGAYEQY
abundance: -; v_gene: TRBV12-3/TRBV12-4; CDR3aa: ASSIQGPTQAF
abundance: -; v_gene: TRBV9; CDR3aa: ASSVGWGGGPYNEQF
abundance: once; v_gene: TRBV29-1; CDR3aa: SVQRASSGEKLF
abundance: -; v_gene: TRBV6-5; CDR3aa: ASSYSTRHEQY
abundance: -; v_gene: TRBV10-3; CDR3aa: ASRTSGDTDTQY
abundance: -; v_gene: TRBV9; CDR3aa: ASSPSAGAPREQF
abundance: -; v_gene: TRBV5-1; CDR3aa: ASSLALAGETQY
abundance: few; v_gene: TRBV7-2; CDR3aa: ASSLVGTGPLGEQF
abundance: -; v_gene: TRBV7-6; CDR3aa: ASSLPGGNTGELF
abundance: -; v_gene: TRBV27; CDR3aa: ASSPGRGGNEQF
abundance: -; v_gene: TRBV6-4; CDR3aa: ASRPGGGQETQY
abundance: -; v_gene: TRBV9; CDR3aa: ASSVTASLSGNTIY
abundance: -; v_gene: TRBV2; CDR3aa: ASTQDGGYQETQY
abundance: -; v_gene: TRBV19; CDR3aa: ASRDLDRGDNSPLH
abundance: -; v_gene: TRBV19; CDR3aa: ASGKQGGTSGNTIY
abundance: -; v_gene: TRBV7-9; CDR3aa: ASSPRGRGTDTQY
abundance: -; v_gene: TRBV18; CDR3aa: ASSPTVNYGYT
abundance: once; v_gene: TRBV6-2/TRBV6-3; CDR3aa: ASTYGDYEQY
abundance: -; v_gene: TRBV19; CDR3aa: ASSFLRMGSNQPQH
abundance: once; v_gene: TRBV7-9; CDR3aa: ASSAGTGDTDTQY
abundance: -; v_gene: TRBV10-1; CDR3aa: ASSPRRGGRAF
abundance: once; v_gene: TRBV7-2; CDR3aa: ASSLGGQGPFYGYT
abundance: -; v_gene: TRBV27; CDR3aa: ASGLFAGANEKLF
abundance: -; v_gene: TRBV4-2; CDR3aa: ASSRAGLSDYGYT
abundance: few; v_gene: TRBV5-1; CDR3aa: ASSWTGPTEAF
abundance: -; v_gene: TRBV5-5; CDR3aa: ASSLGFRLGRGLNTEAF
abundance: few; v_gene: TRBV19; CDR3aa: ASSRANYGYT
abundance: -; v_gene: TRBV10-3; CDR3aa: AINTSGNTIY
abundance: -; v_gene: TRBV10-1; CDR3aa: ASSESGTPYNEQF
abundance: -; v_gene: TRBV10-3; CDR3aa: AISLQGDQPQH
abundance: once; v_gene: TRBV7-6; CDR3aa: ASTAAGNAEQF
abundance: -; v_gene: TRBV11-2; CDR3aa: ASSLNTGLEQPQH
abundance: -; v_gene: TRBV30; CDR3aa: AWSELLMNTEAF
abundance: -; v_gene: TRBV27; CDR3aa: ASSLSGGRYEQY
abundance: few; v_gene: TRBV13; CDR3aa: ASSSPTSRGKNIQY
abundance: -; v_gene: TRBV20-1; CDR3aa: SAIGQVEAF
abundance: -; v_gene: TRBV12-3/TRBV12-4; CDR3aa: ASSLTGNTEAF
abundance: -; v_gene: TRBV15; CDR3aa: ATSRVGQGARGYT
abundance: -; v_gene: TRBV21-1; CDR3aa: ASSIMRPNRGLPTVYQETQY
abundance: -; v_gene: TRBV7-2; CDR3aa: ASSPRFIAGGAKADTQY
abundance: -; v_gene: TRBV5-5; CDR3aa: ASSLFSAEQY
abundance: -; v_gene: TRBV9; CDR3aa: ASSVVKGNTEAF
abundance: -; v_gene: TRBV5-1; CDR3aa: ASSPGWAQETQY
abundance: -; v_gene: TRBV2; CDR3aa: ASSADRAHGYT
abundance: few; v_gene: TRBV5-4; CDR3aa: ASSSHHSGYNEQY
abundance: -; v_gene: TRBV11-2; CDR3aa: ASSLDLASSGPQH
abundance: -; v_gene: TRBV9; CDR3aa: ASSATGLNTEAF
abundance: -; v_gene: TRBV5-6; CDR3aa: ASSRGAWDEQF
abundance: -; v_gene: TRBV30; CDR3aa: AWSVRRGFQPQH
abundance: -; v_gene: TRBV11-2; CDR3aa: ASRLLEDYT